The entry that follows covers one TCR beta chain sequence. The entry originates in a study of blood T cell repertoires in COVID-19. Turning to the study itself: T cells, B-cell-depleted T cells, or PBMCs supplied cDNA or gDNA.

TCRdb's table, derived via immunoSEQ multiplex PCR, lists solely in-frame clones and lacks some. This sample has hundreds of thousands of clones; approximately 86% occur once, and the top ten carry 1.6%. The clonotype comes from a woman aged 45-60 years who had recovered from COVID-19. The sequenced sample consisted of PBMCs or T cells enriched from blood (not recorded which).

The CDR3 loop is CASSPGHRNTEAFF. The DNA of the CDR3 is TGTGCCAGCTCACCAGGGCATAGAAACACTGAAGCTTTCTTT. The V gene is TRBV18, the J gene TRBJ1-1; D gene ambiguous. Germline CDR1 and CDR2: KGHSH and LQKENI. The CDR3 runs 14 residues. Deletions cut 2 bases from V and 2 bases from J, with 9 bases between.